One and the same sample provided the 17 T cell receptor beta chains below, sequenced in a study of radiotherapy plus CTLA-4 blockade in lung cancer. The protocol was immunoSEQ multiplex PCR, while the TCRdb copy is restricted to in-frame clones and leaves out a portion. The sample shows some 110,000 clones, approximately 90% of them seen only once. The material was peripheral blood, obtained from a patient treated with radiotherapy plus ipilimumab. These receptors were taken from a human donor with non-small cell lung cancer that progressed on radiotherapy plus ipilimumab.

J is TRBJ2-2 and V is TRBV6-4; TRBD1 is a possible D gene (5 bases). Germline V CDR1 and CDR2: MRHNA, SNTAGT. V lost 0 bases and J 6 bases, leaving 11 bases between the germline ends. The CDR3 length is 15 residues. DNA for the CDR3: TGTGCCAGCAGTGACTCGATTGAACAGGCCGGGGAGCTGTTTTTT. It yields the protein CASSDSIEQAGELFF.

This rearrangement joins TRBV2 to TRBJ2-4, with 9 positions matching TRBD1. The CDR3 sequence is 15 residues long. The germline gives CDR1 SNHLY, CDR2 FYNNEI. The V gene end was trimmed by 5 bases and the J gene end by 7 bases; junction bases not matched to a gene: 9. CDR3 amino acids: CASSQSGQGRNIQYF. DNA for the CDR3: TGTGCCAGCAGTCAGTCGGGACAGGGTCGTAACATTCAGTACTTC.

The chain is built from TRBV5-1 and TRBJ2-1, with TRBD2 identical over 10 bases. V lost 4 bases, J lost 9 bases, and 19 bases stayed unmatched. Germline CDR1 SGHRS, CDR2 YFSETQ. CDR3 length: 18 residues. CDR3 region: CASSLGEGSGRHLGEQFF. CDR3 nucleotides: TGCGCCAGCAGCCTAGGGGAAGGTAGCGGGAGGCACCTGGGTGAGCAGTTCTTC.

The CDR3 nucleotides read TGTGCCAGCAGTGAATATCAGGGGTCGGATGGAAACACCATATATTTT. Translating it yields CASSEYQGSDGNTIYF. The chain is built from TRBV25-1 and TRBJ1-3; a weak D match, TRBD1 (6 bases). V dropped 0 bases and J dropped 3 bases, with 12 bases sitting between them. CDR3 length: 16 amino acids. Germline lookup yields CDR1 MGHDK and CDR2 SYGVNS.

The rearrangement joins TRBV7-2 to TRBJ1-2; 8 bases line up with TRBD1. The CDR3 spans 15 residues. With V trimmed by 1 base and J by 3 bases, 4 bases remained unmatched. CDR1 and CDR2 from the germline V gene are SGHTA and FQGNSA. The CDR3 here is CASSLEVRGHYGYTF. The CDR3 coding sequence is TGTGCCAGCAGCTTAGAGGTCAGGGGGCACTATGGCTACACCTTC. The variable domain in full, with the rest retrieved from reference TRBV7-2 and TRBJ1-2, is GAGVSQSPSNKVTEKGKDVELRCDPISGHTALYWYRQSLGQGLEFLIYFQGNSAPDKSGLPSDRFSAERTGGSVSTLTIQRTQQEDSAVYLCASSLEVRGHYGYTFGSGTRLTVV.

The chain has TRBV19 and TRBJ2-5, with D perhaps being TRBD1 or TRBD2 (7 bases each). The germline V and J ends were trimmed by 1 base and 5 bases, with 14 bases remaining between them. CDR1 and CDR2 from the germline V gene are LNHDA and SQIVND (reference sequence). The CDR3 consists of 15 residues. The CDR3 sequence: CASSIGSGGEETQYF. CDR3 DNA sequence: TGTGCCAGTAGTATAGGGTCAGGGGGGGAGGAGACCCAGTACTTC.

The V gene is TRBV2, the J gene TRBJ1-1; 8 bases align to TRBD1. The CDR3 consists of 18 residues. Germline V gene sequence: CDR1 SNHLY, CDR2 FYNNEI. V was pared by 6 bases and J by 1 base, with 16 bases of the junction left unmatched. The CDR3 region has the DNA TGTGCCAGCAGCCTTCACAGGGGGAATGTGCTGGGGAACACTGAAGCTTTCTTT. The encoded protein is CASSLHRGNVLGNTEAFF.

The chain recombines TRBV4-1 with TRBJ2-2, with 9 bases that match TRBD1. CDR3 length equals 16 residues. CDR1 is MGHRA and CDR2 is YSYEKL in the germline V gene. The V gene end was trimmed by 2 bases and the J gene end by 4 bases; junction bases not matched to a gene: 5. CDR3 sequence (DNA): TGCGCCAGCAGCCAACCGGGACAGGGATTCACCGGGGAGCTGTTTTTT. It yields the protein CASSQPGQGFTGELFF.

The chain recombines TRBV23-1 with TRBJ2-2; 7 bases are a match to TRBD1. TRBV23-1 is placed among ORFs of uncertain function. The CDR3 totals 16 residues. The trim removed 7 bases at V and 4 bases at J, leaving 12 bases unmatched. The CDR3 spells CASTAERGLGTGELFF. The CDR3 DNA reads TGCGCCAGCACCGCGGAGAGGGGGCTCGGCACCGGGGAGCTGTTTTTT.

The chain has TRBV15 and TRBJ2-1; 8 nucleotides agree with TRBD1. The germline CDR1 and CDR2 sequences are LNHNV and YYDKDF (reference sequence). V trimming: 2 bases; J trimming: 9 bases; junction bases outside the gene matches: 6. This CDR3 spans 14 amino acids. CDR3 loop: CATSRQTGVVEQFF. In DNA form, the CDR3 reads TGTGCCACCAGCAGACAGACAGGGGTAGTTGAGCAGTTCTTC.

The chain has TRBV5-6 and TRBJ1-2; D may be TRBD1 (6 bases). The CDR3 is 14 amino acids. Trimming took 0 bases from V and 4 from J, leaving 10 bases between them. From germline, CDR1 is SGHDT and CDR2 YYEEEE. The CDR3: CASSLVRGAYGYTF. DNA of the CDR3: TGTGCCAGCAGCTTGGTCCGGGGGGCCTATGGCTACACCTTC.

The chain couples TRBV5-1 to TRBJ2-1, with D perhaps given as TRBD1 or TRBD2 (5 bases each). CDR3 size: 12 residues. V gave up 6 bases and J gave up 8 bases, with 12 bases separating them. CDR1 is SGHRS and CDR2 is YFSETQ in the germline V gene. CDR3 DNA sequence: TGCGCCAGCACCCTGCTGGGGGATGAGCAGTTCTTC. Protein: CASTLLGDEQFF.

This chain connects TRBV11-3 to TRBJ2-1; D is undetermined. The CDR3 has 13 residues. CDR1 is SGHNT, CDR2 YENEEA, per germline. V was clipped by 1 base and J by 7 bases, with 8 bases between them. CDR3 protein: CASSLGPLNEQFF. DNA for the CDR3: TGTGCCAGCAGCTTAGGGCCACTAAATGAGCAGTTCTTC. Using reference TRBV11-3 and TRBJ2-1 for the parts outside the CDR3, the full variable domain is EAGVVQSPRYKIIEKKQPVAFWCNPISGHNTLYWYLQNLGQGPELLIRYENEEAVDDSQLPKDRFSAERLKGVDSTLKIQPAELGDSAVYLCASSLGPLNEQFFGPGTRLTVL.

The chain uses TRBV7-8 and TRBJ2-2; TRBD1 agrees at 9 bases. Germline V gene data show CDR1 as SGHVS and CDR2 as FQNEAQ. Germline trimming cut 5 bases from V and 4 bases from J; bases unmatched to any gene: 5. CDR3 length: 15 amino acids. CDR3 bases: TGTGCCAGCAGCCCCCGGACAGGGGCCACCGGGGAGCTGTTTTTT. Amino acid sequence: CASSPRTGATGELFF.

The gene calls are TRBV7-9 and TRBJ1-2, with TRBD1 as a possible D gene (6 bases). Germline-derived CDR1 and CDR2 are SEHNR and FQNEAQ (reference sequence). The CDR3 runs to 13 residues. V was pared by 4 bases and J by 3 bases, with 9 bases between. The CDR3 bases are TGTGCCAGCAGCTCAGGGGTATACTATGGCTACACCTTC. This gives the protein CASSSGVYYGYTF.

The chain joins TRBV27 to TRBJ1-1, with D perhaps matching TRBD1 (5 bases). Germline lookup yields CDR1 MNHEY and CDR2 SMNVEV (reference sequence). The V gene lost 3 bases and the J gene lost 8 bases, with 10 bases spanning the gap. This CDR3 comprises 12 residues. CDR3 residues: CASSFPRGEAFF. DNA of the CDR3: TGTGCCAGCAGTTTCCCCCGGGGCGAAGCTTTCTTT.

The chain links TRBV19 to TRBJ1-5, with unresolved D. Germline CDR1 and CDR2: LNHDA and SQIVND (reference sequence). The CDR3 is 16 amino acids. The germline V and J ends were trimmed by 2 bases and 3 bases, with 14 bases remaining between them. The DNA for the CDR3 is TGTGCCAGTAGTATACACAGAACTCTTTCCAATCAGCCCCAGCATTTT. This gives the protein CASSIHRTLSNQPQHF.